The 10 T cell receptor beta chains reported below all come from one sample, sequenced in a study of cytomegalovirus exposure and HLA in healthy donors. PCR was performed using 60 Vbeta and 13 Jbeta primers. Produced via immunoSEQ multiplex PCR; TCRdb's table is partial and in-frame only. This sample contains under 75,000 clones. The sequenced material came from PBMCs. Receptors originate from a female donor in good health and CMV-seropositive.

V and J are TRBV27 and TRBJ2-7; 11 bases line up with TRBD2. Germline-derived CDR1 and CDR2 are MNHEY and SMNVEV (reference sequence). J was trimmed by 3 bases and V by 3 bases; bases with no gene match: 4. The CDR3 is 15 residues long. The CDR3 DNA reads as TGTGCCAGCAGTTTCGGGCTAGCGGGGGGCTACGAGCAGTACTTC. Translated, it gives CASSFGLAGGYEQYF.

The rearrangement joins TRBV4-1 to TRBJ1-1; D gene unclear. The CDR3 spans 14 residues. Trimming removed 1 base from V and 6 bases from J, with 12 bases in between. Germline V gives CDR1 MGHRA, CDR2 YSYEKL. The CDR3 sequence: CASSQGSGYAEAFF. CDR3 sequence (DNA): TGCGCCAGCAGCCAAGGGTCCGGGTACGCTGAAGCTTTCTTT.

The CDR3 protein is CASSLAQGYGYTF. The CDR3 nucleotides read TGTGCCAGCAGCTTAGCACAGGGGTATGGCTACACCTTC. V usage is TRBV7-2 and J usage is TRBJ1-2; 7 bases match TRBD1. The length of the CDR3 is 13 residues. Germline V gene lookup returns CDR1 SGHTA and CDR2 FQGNSA. The J segment lost 5 bases and the V segment lost 0 bases, leaving 0 bases of the junction unmatched.

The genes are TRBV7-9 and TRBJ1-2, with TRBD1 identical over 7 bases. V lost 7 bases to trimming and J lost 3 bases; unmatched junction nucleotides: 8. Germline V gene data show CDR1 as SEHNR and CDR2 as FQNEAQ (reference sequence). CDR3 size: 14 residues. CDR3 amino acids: CASIVLGQDYGYTF. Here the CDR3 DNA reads TGTGCCAGCATCGTATTAGGACAGGACTATGGCTACACCTTC.

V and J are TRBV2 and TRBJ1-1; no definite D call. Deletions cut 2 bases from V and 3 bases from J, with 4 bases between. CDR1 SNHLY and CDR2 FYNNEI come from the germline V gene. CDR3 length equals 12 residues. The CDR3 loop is CASSELYTEAFF. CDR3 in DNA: TGTGCCAGCAGTGAACTTTACACTGAAGCTTTCTTT.

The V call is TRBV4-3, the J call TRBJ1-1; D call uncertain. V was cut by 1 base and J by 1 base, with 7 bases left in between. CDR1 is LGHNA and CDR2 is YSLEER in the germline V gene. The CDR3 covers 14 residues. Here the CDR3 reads CASSQVVRNTEAFF. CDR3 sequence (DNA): TGCGCCAGCAGCCAAGTAGTAAGGAACACTGAAGCTTTCTTT.

DNA for the CDR3: TGTGCCAGCAGTTATTATCAGGGAACTAATGAAAAACTGTTTTTT. Translation: CASSYYQGTNEKLFF. This chain joins TRBV28 and TRBJ1-4, with D possibly matching TRBD1 (5 bases). Trimming stripped 4 bases from V and 1 base from J, with 10 bases between. Per the germline V gene, CDR1 is MDHEN and CDR2 is SYDVKM. The CDR3 runs to 15 residues.

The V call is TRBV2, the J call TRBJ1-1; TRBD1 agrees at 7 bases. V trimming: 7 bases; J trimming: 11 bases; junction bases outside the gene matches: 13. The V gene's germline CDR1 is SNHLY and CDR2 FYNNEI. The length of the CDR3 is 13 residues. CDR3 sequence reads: CASMRDSQDPAFF. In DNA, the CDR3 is TGTGCCAGCATGAGGGACAGCCAAGACCCGGCTTTCTTT.

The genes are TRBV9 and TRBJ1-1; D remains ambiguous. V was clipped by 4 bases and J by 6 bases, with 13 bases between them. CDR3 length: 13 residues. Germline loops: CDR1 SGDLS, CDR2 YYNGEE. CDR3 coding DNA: TGTGCCAGCAGCCCTAACCTGATCGCTGAAGCTTTCTTT. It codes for CASSPNLIAEAFF.

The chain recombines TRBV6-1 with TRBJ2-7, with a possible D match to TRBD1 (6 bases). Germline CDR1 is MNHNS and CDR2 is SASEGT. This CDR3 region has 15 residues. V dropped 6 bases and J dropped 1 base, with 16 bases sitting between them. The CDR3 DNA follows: TGTGCCAGCAGCCTAGGGGGTGCAGAGTCCTACGAGCAGTACTTC. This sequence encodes CASSLGGAESYEQYF.